A selection of T cell receptor beta chains follows, all from one sample in a study of blood T cell repertoires in COVID-19. Generated by immunoSEQ multiplex PCR, the TCRdb table keeps only in-frame clones and is missing some. Here the sample spans approximately 200,000 clones, about 85% being singletons. Sequenced input: PBMCs or T cells enriched from blood (not recorded which). These receptors were collected from a man aged 25 to 45 who had recovered from COVID-19. Both conserved end residues are part of each CDR3. A D gene is named only where the DNA matches it firmly. Some rows mark clone size as missing; the rest say once, few, many or name a class of expanded clone.

j_call v_call clone_size d_call cdr3_aa cdr3_nt
TRBJ2-3 TRBV28 NA NA CASSLEEVYTQYF TGTGCCAGCAGTTTAGAGGAAGTCTATACGCAGTATTTT
TRBJ1-2 TRBV7-8 NA TRBD1 CASSVPGTAAGGYTF TGTGCCAGCAGCGTCCCCGGGACAGCCGCAGGGGGCTACACCTTC
TRBJ2-2 TRBV18 NA NA CASSPSADRPYTGELFF TGTGCCAGCTCACCTTCAGCGGACAGACCCTACACCGGGGAGCTGTTTTTT
TRBJ2-5 TRBV9 NA NA CASSVGFVRGWETQYF TGTGCCAGCAGCGTAGGTTTTGTAAGGGGTTGGGAGACCCAGTACTTC
TRBJ1-2 TRBV11-1 NA NA CASSFDGYGYTF TGTGCCAGCAGCTTCGACGGGTATGGCTACACCTTC
TRBJ2-3 TRBV7-2 once TRBD2 CASSFLAGGTDTQYF TGTGCCAGCAGCTTTTTAGCGGGGGGCACAGATACGCAGTATTTT
TRBJ1-5 TRBV9 once NA CASSVTGSSNQPQHF TGTGCCAGCAGCGTCACGGGAAGTAGCAATCAGCCCCAGCATTTT
TRBJ2-5 TRBV7-6 NA TRBD2 CASSRGVAGAIQETQYF TGTGCCAGCAGCCGGGGGGTAGCGGGGGCTATCCAAGAGACCCAGTACTTC
TRBJ2-3 TRBV10-3 NA NA CAISEAGADTQYF TGTGCCATCAGTGAGGCGGGTGCGGATACGCAGTATTTT
TRBJ2-1 TRBV7-7 NA TRBD2 CASSSTWLAGGESEQFF TGTGCTAGCAGCTCGACCTGGTTAGCGGGGGGGGAAAGTGAGCAGTTCTTC
TRBJ1-1 TRBV12-3/TRBV12-4 NA NA CASSRQGEAFF TGTGCCAGCAGCCGTCAGGGGGAAGCTTTCTTT
TRBJ2-2 TRBV11-2 few NA CASSIGEVLDGELFF TGTGCCAGCAGTATTGGGGAGGTTTTAGACGGGGAGCTGTTTTTT
TRBJ2-7 TRBV4-1 NA NA CASSLMGTSYEQYF TGCGCCAGCAGCCTAATGGGCACCTCCTACGAGCAGTACTTC
TRBJ2-3 TRBV19 NA TRBD2 CASLLTSGATDTQYF TGTGCCAGTCTATTGACTAGCGGGGCAACAGATACGCAGTATTTT
TRBJ1-6 TRBV5-6 NA TRBD1 CASSLVDRGTSPLHF TGTGCCAGCTCCCTCGTCGACAGGGGGACTTCACCCCTCCACTTT
TRBJ1-2 TRBV5-4 NA NA CASSLVGQPLYGYTF TGTGCCAGCAGCTTGGTGGGACAACCCCTCTATGGCTACACCTTC
TRBJ2-4 TRBV4-1 NA NA CASSQRQGGVAKNIQYF TGCGCCAGCAGCCAGCGGCAAGGGGGGGTAGCCAAAAACATTCAGTACTTC
TRBJ2-1 TRBV9 few NA CASSVMSGGSNEQFF TGTGCCAGCAGCGTAATGTCAGGAGGGTCCAATGAGCAGTTCTTC
TRBJ1-2 TRBV7-6 NA NA CASRGWEVGYTF TGTGCCAGCAGGGGGTGGGAGGTGGGCTACACCTTC
TRBJ2-3 TRBV9 NA TRBD2 CASSRPGLADPDTQYF TGTGCCAGCAGCAGACCGGGACTAGCGGATCCAGATACGCAGTATTTT
TRBJ2-1 TRBV11-2 NA TRBD2 CASSLNWGLAYNEQFF TGTGCCAGCAGCCTCAACTGGGGACTAGCATACAATGAGCAGTTCTTC
TRBJ2-5 TRBV9 NA NA CASSGTGIQETQYF TGTGCCAGCAGCGGAACAGGAATCCAAGAGACCCAGTACTTC
TRBJ2-3 TRBV7-9 few TRBD2 CASSLTVAGPTGAQYF TGTGCCAGCAGCTTAACGGTAGCGGGGCCTACGGGGGCGCAGTATTTT
TRBJ2-2 TRBV9 NA TRBD2 CASSGGLGRNTGELFF TGTGCCAGCAGCGGTGGACTAGGCCGGAACACCGGGGAGCTGTTTTTT
TRBJ2-2 TRBV7-9 few NA CASSLLRGVTGELFF TGTGCCAGCAGCTTACTCAGGGGGGTCACCGGGGAGCTGTTTTTT
TRBJ2-5 TRBV6-5 NA TRBD1 CASSTTGQQETQYF TGTGCCAGCAGTACAACGGGACAGCAAGAGACCCAGTACTTC
TRBJ1-3 TRBV11-2 NA TRBD1 CASSYRQGARGNTIYF TGTGCCAGCAGCTACAGACAGGGGGCGCGGGGAAACACCATATATTTT
TRBJ2-5 TRBV27 once NA CASRLTSVETQYF TGTGCCAGCAGGCTTACTAGTGTAGAGACCCAGTACTTC
TRBJ1-1 TRBV2 NA TRBD1 CARTGGPMNTEAFF TGTGCCAGAACAGGGGGCCCCATGAACACTGAAGCTTTCTTT
TRBJ2-3 TRBV5-1 NA NA CASSPGDPTDTQYF TGCGCCAGCAGCCCCGGAGACCCTACAGATACGCAGTATTTT
TRBJ2-7 TRBV7-9 NA NA CASSLALVSRGNHYYEQYF TGTGCCAGCAGCTTAGCGTTAGTATCTAGGGGTAATCATTACTACGAGCAGTACTTC
TRBJ1-1 TRBV28 few NA CASSFGGALEAFF TGTGCCAGCAGTTTCGGGGGGGCGTTAGAAGCTTTCTTT
TRBJ1-2 TRBV7-2 NA TRBD1 CASSSGTGKTYTF TGTGCCAGCAGCTCCGGGACAGGGAAAACCTACACCTTC
TRBJ2-4 TRBV11-2 NA TRBD1 CASSLAGTGTNIQYF TGTGCCAGCAGTTTGGCCGGGACAGGAACGAACATTCAGTACTTC
TRBJ1-2 TRBV5-6 NA TRBD1 CASSFPSGGDGYTF TGTGCCAGCAGCTTCCCGTCAGGGGGCGATGGCTACACCTTC
TRBJ1-2 TRBV19 few NA CASHTSGMQNGYTF TGTGCCAGTCATACGTCAGGGATGCAAAATGGCTACACCTTC
TRBJ1-2 TRBV7-8 once NA CASSLDGPGYTF TGTGCCAGCAGCTTAGATGGCCCGGGCTACACCTTC
TRBJ1-2 TRBV11-2 NA NA CASSSAGTWNSGTF TGTGCCAGCAGCTCAGCGGGGACCTGGAACTCGGGCACCTTC
TRBJ2-7 TRBV29-1 NA TRBD1 CSADSGQGRDEQYF TGCAGCGCCGACTCGGGACAGGGGCGTGATGAGCAGTACTTC
TRBJ2-5 TRBV30 NA TRBD2 CAWSGGGYQETQYF TGTGCCTGGAGTGGGGGGGGGTACCAAGAGACCCAGTACTTC
TRBJ1-1 TRBV20-1 NA NA CSASRAGVYTEAFF TGCAGTGCTAGTCGGGCAGGGGTATACACTGAAGCTTTCTTT
TRBJ2-1 TRBV7-2 NA NA CASSLAMEGSAFF TGTGCCAGCAGCTTAGCGATGGAGGGGTCAGCGTTCTTC
TRBJ2-5 TRBV12-5 NA TRBD2 CASGLGGLGQTQYF TGTGCTAGTGGTTTGGGGGGACTAGGACAAACCCAGTACTTC
TRBJ2-1 TRBV28 NA TRBD2 CASSSMGLAGGLEQFF TGTGCCAGCAGTTCGATGGGACTAGCGGGGGGTTTAGAGCAGTTCTTC